This TCR beta chain is from a study of T cells in Graves' hyperthyroidism and ophthalmopathy (dated by TCRdb to between 2019 and 2020). With regard to the full study: Peripheral blood samples were taken at the time of initial diagnosis, prior to any treatment. To identify TCR V-J signatures that set the groups apart, the researchers used a discovery cohort of about a hundred patients, made up of roughly 45 with Graves' ophthalmopathy and 57 with stable Graves' hyperthyroidism. Prospective prediction of ophthalmopathy was tested in an independent validation cohort consisting of roughly 19 hyperthyroidism patients and approximately 16 patients who later progressed to ophthalmopathy. For training and testing, the 100 patients in the discovery cohort were randomly divided in a 7:3 ratio. In addition, the study compared T-cell repertoires in thyroid tissue and in blood from a handful of Graves' hyperthyroidism patients. Following sampling, methimazole starting at 30 mg daily was given to hyperthyroidism patients, and high-dose intravenous methylprednisolone was given to ophthalmopathy patients. TCR Vbeta CDR3 sequencing of fewer than 150 peripheral blood samples (fewer than 45 ophthalmopathy, roughly 74 hyperthyroidism and around 17 progressor patients) is reported in the paper. The paper as a whole reports these results and caveats: A model built on a 13 V-J signature distinguished ophthalmopathy from stable hyperthyroidism, reaching roughly 88% sensitivity and around 81% specificity in cross-validation and 80%/75% in testing. Most expanded thyroid clonotypes (frequency above 0.001) were also detected in blood, a finding suggesting that blood repertoires may reflect thyroid immune responses. Sample size was not statistically predetermined, and investigators were not blinded to group allocation. In validation, progression to ophthalmopathy was predicted by the model with 70.59% sensitivity and 72% to 80% specificity, a median of 6.5 months before onset.

A patient counted as having stable Graves' hyperthyroidism if no progression to ophthalmopathy occurred over 18 months of follow-up. The hyperthyroidism patients were between 18 and 65 years old and newly diagnosed, with a disease duration of less than 2 months. Patients with uncontrolled infections, other autoimmune diseases, pregnancy or lactation were excluded. Clinical symptoms, serum thyroxine and TRAb, thyroid ultrasound, and orbital computed tomography formed the basis for the diagnoses. PBMCs were isolated from 7.5 to 10 ml of fresh peripheral blood by Ficoll-Paque density gradient centrifugation. Trizol reagent was used to extract total RNA, and RNA quality was then checked on an Agilent 2100 Bioanalyzer. The TCR beta CDR3 regions were amplified from the RNA transcripts. A first-round RT-PCR of the TCR CDR3 used the HTBI primer set with the Qiagen OneStep RT-PCR kit. A second multiplex PCR round built the libraries, followed by size selection and purification. Libraries were sequenced paired-end with 100 bp reads on an Illumina HiSeq2000. The study's own analysis went as follows. SOAPnuke was used to process the raw data, removing reads that contained adapters or uncalled bases, had a mean Phred below 15, or lacked an exact match to the constant primer or identifier. COPE v1.2.5 was used to merge high-quality paired reads, and clonotypes were defined as unique nucleotide sequences. MiTCR v1.1 was used to align the clonotypes against IMGT TRBV, TRBD and TRBJ reference segments. Analysis was restricted to V-J combinations with a frequency above 0.0001, which covered roughly 99% of repertoires. The TCS score was defined as the ratio of F50 (clonal expansion) to E x V (chaos), calculated using BLOSUM62-based TCRdist between CDR3 peptides within each V-J. Welch's t-statistics and random forest reduced fewer than 550 V-J features to about 13, which were used in a naive Bayes classifier (R e1071). The public reads were quality trimmed at Q25 with fastp and then assembled into clones with MiXCR by TCRdb, keeping productive beta chains. Each CDR3 protein appears once, grouped with its most common genes and DNA. The V and J calls follow TCRdb's processing rather than the paper's. The sample has about 710,000 distinct CDR3 sequences on record, roughly 15% of them singletons. Together, the top ten hold 8.4% of the sample.

This clonotype was counted many times. The antigen it recognizes is unknown. No much larger clone is present one base from it, and per-base qualities are unavailable. A distance of 16 bases separates the germline ends of V and J, which lose 3 bases and 5 bases respectively. CDR1 MDHEN and CDR2 SYDVKM were looked up in the germline V gene. Counted from cysteine to phenylalanine, this CDR3 has 15 amino acids. CDR3 DNA is the only sequence kept; it has 45 bases, read in frame from the first base. The chain uses TRBV28 and TRBJ2-5, with TRBD1 tentatively as D gene (7 bases match). The receptor was isolated from a man in his late teens or twenties with Graves' hyperthyroidism. The sequencing sample was made of blood. The DNA is TGTGCCAGCAGTTTGCAAGGAGGGGGCGTCGAGACCCAGTACTTC. It translates as CASSLQGGGVETQYF.